This is a list of T cell receptor beta chains from one sample in a study of cytomegalovirus exposure and HLA in healthy donors. The method was immunoSEQ multiplex PCR; TCRdb's version includes in-frame clones alone and lacks a portion of them. Of 65,000 to 100,000 clones listed, 75% to 80% were seen once; the top ten hold 6%. What was sequenced was PBMCs. Receptors were obtained from a female donor in good health and CMV-seronegative. Both conserved end residues are part of each CDR3. A D gene is named only where the DNA matches it firmly. Rows may omit the clone size; those that give it use once, few, many or a size class.

d_call: .; v_call: TRBV28; cdr3_length: 12; clone_size: .; j_call: TRBJ1-1; cdr3_aa: CASSLRVSEAFF; cdr3_nt: TGTGCCAGCAGTTTACGGGTTTCTGAAGCTTTCTTT
d_call: TRBD2; v_call: TRBV6-1; cdr3_length: 18; clone_size: .; j_call: TRBJ2-1; cdr3_aa: CASSEAARRGRAPDEQFF; cdr3_nt: TGTGCCAGCAGTGAAGCAGCTCGGCGGGGGAGGGCCCCAGATGAGCAGTTCTTC
d_call: .; v_call: TRBV19; cdr3_length: 14; clone_size: .; j_call: TRBJ2-1; cdr3_aa: CASSRDSYSGEQFF; cdr3_nt: TGTGCCAGTAGCCGGGACTCCTACAGCGGTGAGCAGTTCTTC
d_call: TRBD1; v_call: TRBV28; cdr3_length: 15; clone_size: .; j_call: TRBJ1-5; cdr3_aa: CASRPQGAGNQPQHF; cdr3_nt: TGTGCCAGCAGGCCTCAGGGGGCGGGCAATCAGCCCCAGCATTTT
d_call: .; v_call: TRBV28; cdr3_length: 14; clone_size: .; j_call: TRBJ1-1; cdr3_aa: CASSLNGLNTEAFF; cdr3_nt: TGTGCCAGCAGTTTAAACGGTCTGAACACTGAAGCTTTCTTT
d_call: .; v_call: TRBV5-1; cdr3_length: 16; clone_size: .; j_call: TRBJ2-5; cdr3_aa: CASSAELAAYQETQYF; cdr3_nt: TGCGCCAGCAGCGCAGAACTAGCCGCGTACCAAGAGACCCAGTACTTC
d_call: .; v_call: TRBV7-9; cdr3_length: 14; clone_size: once; j_call: TRBJ1-1; cdr3_aa: CASSLDLREAEAFF; cdr3_nt: TGTGCCAGCAGCCTCGATCTAAGGGAGGCTGAAGCTTTCTTT
d_call: .; v_call: TRBV5-6; cdr3_length: 13; clone_size: .; j_call: TRBJ1-2; cdr3_aa: CASSPGVSRGYTF; cdr3_nt: TGTGCCAGCAGCCCAGGGGTGTCGAGAGGCTACACCTTC
d_call: .; v_call: TRBV29-1; cdr3_length: 11; clone_size: few; j_call: TRBJ1-2; cdr3_aa: CSVDSNYGYTF; cdr3_nt: TGCAGCGTCGACAGCAACTATGGCTACACCTTC
d_call: TRBD1; v_call: TRBV9; cdr3_length: 15; clone_size: once; j_call: TRBJ2-2; cdr3_aa: CASSVPGGPTGELFF; cdr3_nt: TGTGCCAGCAGCGTACCAGGGGGCCCCACCGGGGAGCTGTTTTTT
d_call: .; v_call: TRBV20-1; cdr3_length: 11; clone_size: .; j_call: TRBJ2-3; cdr3_aa: CSARTTDTQYF; cdr3_nt: TGCAGTGCTCGTACTACAGATACGCAGTATTTT
d_call: .; v_call: TRBV29-1; cdr3_length: 13; clone_size: .; j_call: TRBJ1-1; cdr3_aa: CSVLWTENTEAFF; cdr3_nt: TGCAGCGTTCTTTGGACAGAGAACACTGAAGCTTTCTTT
d_call: TRBD1; v_call: TRBV19; cdr3_length: 10; clone_size: .; j_call: TRBJ1-2; cdr3_aa: CASGTDGYTF; cdr3_nt: TGTGCCAGTGGGACAGACGGCTACACCTTC
d_call: TRBD1; v_call: TRBV5-1; cdr3_length: 17; clone_size: .; j_call: TRBJ1-2; cdr3_aa: CASRIATPTGGARGYTF; cdr3_nt: TGCGCCAGCAGGATCGCCACCCCGACAGGGGGCGCGAGGGGCTACACCTTC
d_call: TRBD1; v_call: TRBV6-1; cdr3_length: 14; clone_size: .; j_call: TRBJ2-1; cdr3_aa: CASSDTGTGSEQFF; cdr3_nt: TGTGCCAGCAGTGACACCGGGACAGGGAGTGAGCAGTTCTTC
d_call: TRBD1; v_call: TRBV6-5; cdr3_length: 11; clone_size: few; j_call: TRBJ1-1; cdr3_aa: CASSSDRRAFF; cdr3_nt: TGTGCCAGCAGTTCGGACAGGAGGGCTTTCTTT
d_call: .; v_call: TRBV5-4; cdr3_length: 12; clone_size: .; j_call: TRBJ2-1; cdr3_aa: CASSFGYNEQFF; cdr3_nt: TGTGCCAGCAGCTTCGGCTACAATGAGCAGTTCTTC
d_call: .; v_call: TRBV27; cdr3_length: 16; clone_size: few; j_call: TRBJ1-4; cdr3_aa: CASSSFGGGDEEKLFF; cdr3_nt: TGTGCCAGCAGTTCGTTCGGGGGGGGCGATGAAGAAAAACTGTTTTTT
d_call: TRBD1; v_call: TRBV6-5; cdr3_length: 14; clone_size: .; j_call: TRBJ1-1; cdr3_aa: CASTLDRVDTEAFF; cdr3_nt: TGTGCCAGCACCCTAGACAGGGTCGACACTGAAGCTTTCTTT
d_call: TRBD1; v_call: TRBV6-5; cdr3_length: 13; clone_size: .; j_call: TRBJ1-6; cdr3_aa: CASTAGQGRGLHF; cdr3_nt: TGTGCCAGCACCGCCGGACAGGGACGGGGACTCCACTTT
d_call: .; v_call: TRBV5-1; cdr3_length: 15; clone_size: .; j_call: TRBJ1-1; cdr3_aa: CASSPLGQTNTEAFF; cdr3_nt: TGCGCCAGCAGCCCACTCGGACAGACGAACACTGAAGCTTTCTTT
d_call: .; v_call: TRBV19; cdr3_length: 13; clone_size: .; j_call: TRBJ1-3; cdr3_aa: CASTMDRGNTIYF; cdr3_nt: TGTGCCAGTACCATGGACAGAGGAAACACCATATATTTT
d_call: TRBD1; v_call: TRBV4-2; cdr3_length: 17; clone_size: .; j_call: TRBJ1-1; cdr3_aa: CASSPSTGTGENTEAFF; cdr3_nt: TGTGCCAGCAGCCCCTCAACCGGGACAGGGGAAAACACTGAAGCTTTCTTT
d_call: TRBD1; v_call: TRBV5-1; cdr3_length: 14; clone_size: .; j_call: TRBJ1-2; cdr3_aa: CASSFTGGGYGYTF; cdr3_nt: TGCGCCAGCAGCTTTACAGGGGGCGGCTATGGCTACACCTTC
d_call: TRBD1; v_call: TRBV29-1; cdr3_length: 14; clone_size: once; j_call: TRBJ1-1; cdr3_aa: CSVSKGQGNTEAFF; cdr3_nt: TGCAGCGTTAGTAAGGGACAGGGTAACACTGAAGCTTTCTTT
d_call: .; v_call: TRBV28; cdr3_length: 16; clone_size: .; j_call: TRBJ1-1; cdr3_aa: CASSEMGGAMNTEAFF; cdr3_nt: TGTGCCAGCAGCGAAATGGGAGGGGCCATGAACACTGAAGCTTTCTTT
d_call: .; v_call: TRBV5-1; cdr3_length: 16; clone_size: few; j_call: TRBJ1-4; cdr3_aa: CASSTRRDGGNEKLFF; cdr3_nt: TGCGCCAGCAGCACGCGTCGGGACGGGGGAAATGAAAAACTGTTTTTT
d_call: TRBD2; v_call: TRBV9; cdr3_length: 19; clone_size: .; j_call: TRBJ2-3; cdr3_aa: CASSVEPPSLAGYTDTQYF; cdr3_nt: TGTGCCAGCAGTGTAGAACCCCCCTCTCTAGCGGGCTACACAGATACGCAGTATTTT
d_call: .; v_call: TRBV6-1; cdr3_length: 16; clone_size: .; j_call: TRBJ1-1; cdr3_aa: CASSDPGFSSDTEAFF; cdr3_nt: TGTGCCAGCAGTGATCCAGGGTTCTCATCGGACACTGAAGCTTTCTTT
d_call: .; v_call: TRBV7-9; cdr3_length: 13; clone_size: .; j_call: TRBJ1-5; cdr3_aa: CASSGGGNQPQHF; cdr3_nt: TGTGCCAGCAGTGGCGGGGGAAATCAGCCCCAGCATTTT
d_call: TRBD2; v_call: TRBV6-1; cdr3_length: 14; clone_size: .; j_call: TRBJ2-7; cdr3_aa: CASRNIAGGYEQYF; cdr3_nt: TGTGCCAGCAGAAATATAGCGGGGGGCTACGAGCAGTACTTC
d_call: .; v_call: TRBV6-5; cdr3_length: 14; clone_size: .; j_call: TRBJ2-2; cdr3_aa: CASLRLPNTGELFF; cdr3_nt: TGTGCCAGCCTGCGCCTACCGAACACCGGGGAGCTGTTTTTT
d_call: .; v_call: TRBV2; cdr3_length: 13; clone_size: few; j_call: TRBJ2-2; cdr3_aa: CASSESPGGELFF; cdr3_nt: TGTGCCAGCAGTGAAAGCCCCGGCGGGGAGCTGTTTTTT
d_call: .; v_call: TRBV4-1; cdr3_length: 16; clone_size: few; j_call: TRBJ2-5; cdr3_aa: CASSQGGPHWLETQYF; cdr3_nt: TGCGCCAGCAGCCAAGGGGGGCCCCATTGGTTAGAGACCCAGTACTTC
d_call: TRBD2; v_call: TRBV5-6; cdr3_length: 15; clone_size: .; j_call: TRBJ2-1; cdr3_aa: CASSLRLAGVNEQFF; cdr3_nt: TGTGCCAGCAGCTTGCGTCTAGCGGGGGTAAATGAGCAGTTCTTC
d_call: .; v_call: TRBV9; cdr3_length: 15; clone_size: once; j_call: TRBJ1-2; cdr3_aa: CASSVVSGSNYGYTF; cdr3_nt: TGTGCCAGCAGCGTAGTGTCGGGTTCTAACTATGGCTACACCTTC
d_call: .; v_call: TRBV6-1; cdr3_length: 16; clone_size: .; j_call: TRBJ2-5; cdr3_aa: CASSEDFGWAQETQYF; cdr3_nt: TGTGCCAGCAGTGAAGATTTCGGTTGGGCCCAAGAGACCCAGTACTTC
d_call: TRBD2; v_call: TRBV25-1; cdr3_length: 16; clone_size: .; j_call: TRBJ2-6; cdr3_aa: CASSEWGGSGANVLTF; cdr3_nt: TGTGCCAGCAGTGAATGGGGGGGCTCTGGGGCCAACGTCCTGACTTTC
d_call: .; v_call: TRBV11-2; cdr3_length: 13; clone_size: .; j_call: TRBJ1-2; cdr3_aa: CASSPGGKYGYTF; cdr3_nt: TGTGCCAGCAGCCCTGGAGGGAAGTATGGCTACACCTTC
d_call: .; v_call: TRBV29-1; cdr3_length: 14; clone_size: .; j_call: TRBJ2-5; cdr3_aa: CSVGGGGLQETQYF; cdr3_nt: TGCAGCGTTGGTGGAGGGGGCCTACAAGAGACCCAGTACTTC
d_call: TRBD1; v_call: TRBV5-6; cdr3_length: 14; clone_size: .; j_call: TRBJ1-3; cdr3_aa: CASSWGTAGNTIYF; cdr3_nt: TGTGCCAGCAGCTGGGGGACAGCTGGAAACACCATATATTTT
d_call: TRBD1; v_call: TRBV7-2; cdr3_length: 14; clone_size: .; j_call: TRBJ2-1; cdr3_aa: CAIQRDRVYNEQFF; cdr3_nt: TGTGCCATCCAGCGGGACAGGGTCTACAATGAGCAGTTCTTC
d_call: TRBD2; v_call: TRBV6-5; cdr3_length: 14; clone_size: .; j_call: TRBJ2-3; cdr3_aa: CASSSGGATDTQYF; cdr3_nt: TGTGCCAGCAGTTCCGGGGGGGCCACAGATACGCAGTATTTT
d_call: TRBD1; v_call: TRBV29-1; cdr3_length: 15; clone_size: .; j_call: TRBJ2-1; cdr3_aa: CSVDRGLHGNNEQFF; cdr3_nt: TGCAGCGTTGACAGGGGGCTTCATGGGAACAATGAGCAGTTCTTC
d_call: .; v_call: TRBV14; cdr3_length: 15; clone_size: .; j_call: TRBJ1-6; cdr3_aa: CASSPSGLTYSPLHF; cdr3_nt: TGTGCCAGCAGCCCTTCGGGACTTACGTATTCACCCCTCCACTTT
d_call: .; v_call: TRBV7-9; cdr3_length: 15; clone_size: .; j_call: TRBJ2-1; cdr3_aa: CASSSRGSLYNEQFF; cdr3_nt: TGTGCCAGCAGCTCTAGGGGGTCGTTGTACAATGAGCAGTTCTTC
d_call: .; v_call: TRBV10-2; cdr3_length: 12; clone_size: once; j_call: TRBJ2-1; cdr3_aa: CASSESRVEQFF; cdr3_nt: TGCGCCAGCAGTGAGAGTAGAGTTGAGCAGTTCTTC
d_call: TRBD2; v_call: TRBV19; cdr3_length: 14; clone_size: once; j_call: TRBJ2-7; cdr3_aa: CASSRRTSDYEQYF; cdr3_nt: TGTGCCAGTAGTAGACGGACTAGCGACTACGAGCAGTACTTC
d_call: .; v_call: TRBV29-1; cdr3_length: 10; clone_size: .; j_call: TRBJ1-1; cdr3_aa: CSVGGPEAFF; cdr3_nt: TGCAGCGTGGGGGGTCCTGAAGCTTTCTTT
d_call: .; v_call: TRBV6-6; cdr3_length: 11; clone_size: few; j_call: TRBJ1-1; cdr3_aa: CASILDTEAFF; cdr3_nt: TGTGCCAGTATACTAGACACTGAAGCTTTCTTT
d_call: TRBD2; v_call: TRBV15; cdr3_length: 16; clone_size: .; j_call: TRBJ2-1; cdr3_aa: CATSRDLAGGGNEQFF; cdr3_nt: TGTGCCACCAGCAGAGATCTGGCGGGAGGGGGCAATGAGCAGTTCTTC
d_call: .; v_call: TRBV7-3; cdr3_length: 13; clone_size: .; j_call: TRBJ2-2; cdr3_aa: CASSRPGAGELFF; cdr3_nt: TGTGCCAGCAGCCGACCGGGGGCCGGGGAGCTGTTTTTT
d_call: .; v_call: TRBV5-1; cdr3_length: 16; clone_size: .; j_call: TRBJ2-5; cdr3_aa: CASSLTGATTRETQYF; cdr3_nt: TGCGCCAGCAGCTTGACGGGAGCCACGACGAGAGAGACCCAGTACTTC
d_call: .; v_call: TRBV6-5; cdr3_length: 16; clone_size: .; j_call: TRBJ1-1; cdr3_aa: CASSYSSWGGNTEAFF; cdr3_nt: TGTGCCAGCAGTTACTCTAGTTGGGGGGGAAACACTGAAGCTTTCTTT
d_call: TRBD1; v_call: TRBV28; cdr3_length: 13; clone_size: .; j_call: TRBJ1-2; cdr3_aa: CASSGQGVYGYTF; cdr3_nt: TGTGCCAGCAGTGGACAGGGGGTCTATGGCTACACCTTC